These 27 T cell receptor beta chains were all obtained from the same sample, sequenced in a study of blood T cells in healthy people across ages. The second PCR ran about 7 to 12 cycles with a sample-barcoded 5' primer and J-beta primers. TCRdb redid the calling of the 5' RACE reads with MiXCR, one entry per CDR3 protein. The table lists approximately 800,000 distinct CDR3 sequences, roughly 50% of them singletons. The specimen sequenced was blood. The receptor set was obtained from a man younger than 45 in good health.

The CDR3 DNA sequence: TGCAGCGTTGAAGAAAGGCTAGCAAGGAGTACGCAGTATTTT. Translating gives CSVEERLARSTQYF. The chain employs TRBV29-1 and TRBJ2-3, with D perhaps matching TRBD2 (5 bases). V lost 0 bases to trimming and J lost 8 bases, with 15 bases between them. The germline V gene encodes CDR1 SQVTM and CDR2 ANQGSEA. The CDR3 extends over 14 amino acids.

J is TRBJ2-1 and V is TRBV7-2; D gene uncertain. V was clipped by 4 bases and J by 7 bases, with 11 bases between them. Germline assignment: CDR1 SGHTA and CDR2 FQGNSA. This CDR3 is built from 13 residues. The CDR3 loop is CASSSQEGNEQFF. CDR3 coding DNA: TGTGCCAGCAGCTCGCAGGAAGGAAATGAGCAGTTCTTC.

The chain combines TRBV30 with TRBJ2-7, with D unresolved. Germline values: CDR1 GTSNPN, CDR2 SVGIG (reference sequence). V lost 1 base and J 2 bases, leaving 9 bases between the germline ends. This CDR3 spans 13 amino acids. The CDR3: CAWSGAGAYEQYF. CDR3 coding DNA: TGTGCCTGGAGTGGGGCAGGAGCCTACGAGCAGTACTTC.

The chain couples TRBV11-2 to TRBJ2-1, with TRBD2 identical over 10 bases. The CDR3 extends over 16 amino acids. Germline CDR1 and CDR2: SGHAT and FQNNGV. V lost 4 bases and J lost 8; bases outside the gene matches: 11. DNA of the CDR3: TGTGCCAGCAGCTCATATTCTAGCGGGAGTTGGTATGAGCAGTTCTTC. Its translation is CASSSYSSGSWYEQFF.

For the CDR3, the DNA is TGTGCCAGCAGTGAATGGGGCCGAAATGAGCAGTTCTTC. Protein sequence: CASSEWGRNEQFF. The chain has TRBV2 and TRBJ2-1, with D possibly being TRBD1 (5 bases). The CDR3 consists of 13 residues. Trimming pared 2 bases from V and 7 bases from J, leaving 9 bases between. Germline V gives CDR1 SNHLY, CDR2 FYNNEI.

This chain links TRBV21-1 with TRBJ2-3; the D call of TRBD1 is as the table states it, not checked on the DNA. TRBV21-1 is reported as a pseudogene. The CDR3 runs to 15 residues. CDR3 in DNA: TGTGCCAGCAGCAAGTACAGGGGGGAGACAGATACGCAGTATTTT. As protein: CASSKYRGETDTQYF.

As to this clonotype: A read error may produce the germline difference seen at one junction end. The chain links TRBV7-2 to TRBJ1-5; TRBD1 matches at 7 bases. CDR1 is SGHTA, CDR2 FQGNSA, per germline. The CDR3 sequence is 19 residues long. The CDR3 region has the DNA TGTGCCAGCAGCCAGAGACAGGGCCAAGGCTTACCTAGCAGTCAGCCCCAGCATTTT. It encodes CASSQRQGQGLPSSQPQHF.

The chain has TRBV4-2 and TRBJ2-1; 16 nucleotides line up with TRBD2. J was trimmed by 10 bases and V by 0 bases; bases with no gene match: 6. Germline CDR1 LGHNA, CDR2 YNFKEQ. The CDR3 has 17 amino acids. The CDR3 nucleotides are TGTGCCAGCAGCCAAGATCCCGGGACTAGCGGGAGGGGAGAGCAGTTCTTC. It translates to CASSQDPGTSGRGEQFF.

This chain links TRBV7-2 with TRBJ2-5; D not certain. The J call could be wrong; TRBJ2-7 is a better fit for the DNA end. This CDR3 is 13 amino acids long. Per the germline V gene, CDR1 is SGHTA and CDR2 is FQGNSA. The CDR3 spells CASSSTEVYEQYF. The CDR3 bases are TGTGCCAGCAGCTCAACTGAGGTCTACGAGCAGTACTTC.

The table lists this clonotype with a few counts. The chain uses TRBV4-1 and TRBJ2-7; D may be TRBD1 (6 bases). Trimming took off 1 base at V and 7 bases at J, with 14 bases between the two ends. CDR1 is MGHRA, CDR2 YSYEKL, per germline. The CDR3 runs to 14 residues. The CDR3 bases are TGCGCCAGCAGCCAAGGGGGAACAGGGAATGAGCAGTACTTC. Translated, it gives CASSQGGTGNEQYF.

The chain uses TRBV27 and TRBJ2-7, with 7 positions matching TRBD1. The CDR3 extends over 16 amino acids. V was clipped by 3 bases and J by 4 bases; unmatched bases: 12. Germline CDR1 is MNHEY and CDR2 is SMNVEV (reference sequence). This chain's CDR3 is CASSLMGTGVGYEQYF. CDR3 in DNA: TGTGCCAGCAGTTTGATGGGAACAGGGGTGGGGTACGAGCAGTACTTC.

The chain joins TRBV9 to TRBJ1-4; D gene unclear. There are 17 residues in the CDR3. V lost 0 bases, J lost 0 bases, and 12 bases lay in between. Germline assignment: CDR1 SGDLS and CDR2 YYNGEE. This CDR3 is CASSVGLSYATNEKLFF. In DNA form, the CDR3 reads TGTGCCAGCAGCGTAGGGCTCTCCTATGCAACTAATGAAAAACTGTTTTTT.

This chain uses TRBV18 with TRBJ2-1; the D call may be TRBD1 or TRBD2 (6 bases each). Trimming stripped 5 bases from V and 8 bases from J, with 19 bases between. The CDR3 extends over 15 amino acids. The germline gives CDR1 KGHSH, CDR2 LQKENI. The CDR3 loop reads CASSRGYGSGDEQFF. The CDR3 DNA follows: TGTGCCAGCTCAAGGGGGTACGGGAGTGGCGATGAGCAGTTCTTC.

The chain uses TRBV12-5 and TRBJ2-7; a possible D gene is TRBD2 (7 bases). V was shortened by 3 bases and J by 2 bases, with 29 bases between the two germline ends. This CDR3 is built from 20 residues. Germline-derived CDR1 and CDR2 are LGHNT and FRNRAP. CDR3: CASGFVNPPLRRGLTYEQYF. The CDR3 DNA reads TGTGCTAGTGGTTTCGTGAACCCCCCGCTACGGCGGGGGCTGACCTACGAGCAGTACTTC.

The CDR3 loop reads CASSLVGDTLGEQYF. The CDR3 nucleotides read TGTGCCAGCAGCTTAGTGGGGGACACCTTGGGCGAGCAGTACTTC. The V gene is TRBV11-1, the J gene TRBJ2-5; D is possibly TRBD1 (6 bases). Gene TRBJ2-7 matches the end of the DNA better, so the J call may be wrong. There are 15 residues in the CDR3. Germline V gives CDR1 SGHAT, CDR2 FQDESV (reference sequence).

This clonotype was detected a few times. Here the CDR3 reads CASSQPYLSASGGNEQYF. In DNA form, the CDR3 reads TGTGCCAGCAGCCAGCCCTACCTCTCCGCTAGCGGGGGAAACGAGCAGTACTTC. The chain is built from TRBV4-2 and TRBJ2-5; 10 bases line up with TRBD2. With the DNA end fitting TRBJ2-7 better, the J assignment may be wrong. Germline CDR1 and CDR2: LGHNA and YNFKEQ. This CDR3 has 18 amino acids.

The chain links TRBV7-2 to TRBJ2-3; possible D gene TRBD2, 5 bases. V lost 4 bases, J lost 0 bases, and 20 bases lay in between. This CDR3 is built from 18 residues. CDR1 and CDR2 from the germline V gene are SGHTA and FQGNSA. The DNA of the CDR3 is TGTGCCAGCAGCTACGTAACCTATGAGGGAGAGAGCACAGATACGCAGTATTTT. Translation: CASSYVTYEGESTDTQYF.

The V and J genes are TRBV4-3 and TRBJ2-3; possible D gene TRBD1, 6 bases. The V and J ends lost 1 base and 1 base respectively, with 12 bases between them. From germline, CDR1 is LGHNA and CDR2 YSLEER. The CDR3 has 16 residues. The CDR3: CASSQVVAGGTDTQYF. The CDR3 DNA is TGCGCCAGCAGCCAAGTGGTGGCAGGGGGCACAGATACGCAGTATTTT.

The chain links TRBV10-3 to TRBJ2-5, with D hard to call. Germline lookup yields CDR1 ENHRY and CDR2 SYGVKD. The V end was cut by 7 bases, the J end by 2 bases, with 11 bases between. This CDR3 has 13 amino acids. In nucleotides, the CDR3 is TGTGCCATCACCCCCATTCTTCAAGAGACCCAGTACTTC. Protein: CAITPILQETQYF.

The chain employs TRBV5-1 and TRBJ2-1, with D tentatively TRBD1 or TRBD2 (5 bases each). Trimming shortened V by 3 bases and J by 7 bases, and 17 bases separated the two germline ends. Germline CDR1 and CDR2: SGHRS and YFSETQ. This CDR3 is 15 amino acids long. As DNA, the CDR3 is TGCGCCAGCAGCTGGCTCGGGACCCTATCAAATGAGCAGTTCTTC. Translating it yields CASSWLGTLSNEQFF.

This clonotype was recorded once. V gene TRBV7-9 combines with J gene TRBJ2-1; D is possibly TRBD2 (5 bases). V lost 4 bases, J lost 10 bases, and 14 bases lay in between. The V gene's germline CDR1 is SEHNR and CDR2 FQNEAQ (reference sequence). The CDR3 spans 13 residues. CDR3: CASSYGEPAEQFF. The CDR3 coding sequence is TGTGCCAGCAGCTACGGGGAGCCTGCAGAGCAGTTCTTC.

Here the CDR3 DNA reads TGTGCCAGCAGCAAGGCCGGTGGTGTTCAACGAGACTCTGGAAACACCATATATTTT. Translation gives CASSKAGGVQRDSGNTIYF. The genes are TRBV7-8 and TRBJ1-3; D not certain. V dropped 5 bases and J dropped 0 bases, with 23 bases sitting between them. Germline CDR1 is SGHVS and CDR2 is FQNEAQ. This CDR3 is 19 amino acids long. Based on the CDR3 plus reference TRBV7-8 and TRBJ1-3, the full variable domain is GAGVSQSPRYKVAKRGQDVALRCDPISGHVSLFWYQQALGQGPEFLTYFQNEAQLDKSGLPSDRFFAERPEGSVSTLKIQRTQQEDSAVYLCASSKAGGVQRDSGNTIYFGEGSWLTVV.

This clonotype has only a few counts. The genes are TRBV15 and TRBJ2-3, with 8 bases that match TRBD1. The CDR3 runs 16 residues. The germline V gene has CDR1 LNHNV and CDR2 YYDKDF (reference sequence). V lost 4 bases to trimming and J lost 5 bases; unmatched junction nucleotides: 11. The CDR3 loop reads CATSIRTGSIRDTQYF. The DNA of the CDR3 is TGTGCCACCAGCATTAGGACAGGGAGTATCCGAGATACGCAGTATTTT.

The genes are TRBV6-5 and TRBJ2-3; the D is unclear. The better agreement between TRBJ1-5 and the DNA end casts doubt on the J call. Germline CDR1 and CDR2: MNHEY and SVGAGI. The CDR3 length is 14 residues. The CDR3 reads CASGEGRGNQPQHF. Written as DNA, the CDR3 is TGTGCCAGCGGGGAGGGTCGGGGCAATCAGCCCCAGCATTTT.

This clonotype has a count of ten or more. The chain recombines TRBV7-9 with TRBJ2-1; 10 bases fit TRBD2. The CDR3 is 15 amino acids. Germline CDR1 SEHNR, CDR2 FQNEAQ (reference sequence). V dropped 5 bases and J dropped 7; count of bases not matched to a gene: 8. The CDR3 coding sequence is TGTGCCAGCAGCATCCTAGCGGGAGTGGAGAATGAGCAGTTCTTC. This sequence encodes CASSILAGVENEQFF.

This clonotype appeared a single time. The chain is built from TRBV30 and TRBJ2-5; 9 positions agree with TRBD1. This CDR3 spans 15 amino acids. Germline V gene lookup returns CDR1 GTSNPN and CDR2 SVGIG (reference sequence). V dropped 6 bases and J dropped 5; count of bases not matched to a gene: 13. CDR3 DNA sequence: TGTGCCTGCTCCGGGACAGGGTTCGGTTCGGAGACCCAGTACTTC. Residues: CACSGTGFGSETQYF.

This clonotype occurred a few times. As DNA, the CDR3 is TGTGCCAGCAGTGAAGGTGACCACAATGAGCAGTTCTTC. Its protein is CASSEGDHNEQFF. This chain connects TRBV25-1 to TRBJ2-1; no clear D gene. The CDR3 has 13 residues. The V and J ends lost 2 bases and 5 bases respectively, with 7 bases between them. Per germline, CDR1 MGHDK and CDR2 SYGVNS.